Listed here is a single TCR beta chain. The antigen is not known. The data derive from a study of T cell responses to AZD1222 COVID-19 vaccine. Study-wide points: Mostly white British, mostly female donors; authors suggested clonal diversity may be underestimated.

Profiling relied on immunoSEQ multiplex PCR, and the TCRdb table lists in-frame clones only, not all of them. This sample carries roughly 120,000 clones, more than 75% of them seen once, and the ten largest clones take around 3.8%. The germline V gene has CDR1 MNHEY and CDR2 SMNVEV (reference sequence). The V end lost 6 bases, the J end lost 6 bases, and 18 bases lay between the germline ends. This CDR3 is built from 16 residues. The clonotype originates from an adult who received the AZD1222 COVID-19 vaccine. The sequenced sample was peripheral blood, obtained 28 days after the second AZD1222 dose. This chain uses TRBV27 with TRBJ1-6, with D maybe TRBD1 (5 bases). CDR3 DNA: TGTGCCAGCAGGGGACCAGCCCCGTGGGGTAATTCACCCCTCCACTTT. This sequence encodes CASRGPAPWGNSPLHF.